The TCR beta chain under discussion was sequenced for a study of T cell changes during pregnancy in multiple sclerosis. V shed 5 bases and J 2 bases; nucleotides not matched to a gene: 8. The CDR3 has 17 amino acids. Germline V lookup: CDR1 SGHTA, CDR2 FQGTGA. Using immunoSEQ multiplex PCR, the repertoire was profiled, and TCRdb retains in-frame clones only, with some absent. The data hold 60,000 to 85,000 clones, with about 91% observed a single time. The sequence came from a female donor with multiple sclerosis, enrolled in a pregnancy study. V and J are TRBV7-3 and TRBJ2-3; 12 nucleotides agree with TRBD1. Sequenced here: peripheral blood, sampled in the first trimester of pregnancy. The CDR3 loop reads CASSPNPGQGATDTQYF. The CDR3 region has the DNA TGTGCCAGCAGCCCTAATCCGGGACAGGGGGCCACAGATACGCAGTATTTT.